The 24 T cell receptor beta chains in this list originate from one sample, sequenced in a study of blood T cell repertoires in COVID-19. Produced via immunoSEQ multiplex PCR; TCRdb's table is partial and in-frame only. The repertoire has 150,000 to 170,000 clones, approximately 85% of them found once; the top ten carry around 0.63%. Specimen: peripheral blood. Source of these receptors: a man between 60 and 75 years old with COVID-19, enrolled during active disease.

The gene calls are TRBV7-2 and TRBJ1-3; no clear D gene. Per the germline V gene, CDR1 is SGHTA and CDR2 is FQGNSA. The CDR3 loop spans 14 amino acids. Trimming pared 5 bases from V and 0 bases from J, leaving 8 bases between. DNA for the CDR3: TGTGCCAGCAGCCCAGCGGGCTCTGGAAACACCATATATTTT. The encoded protein is CASSPAGSGNTIYF.

CDR3: CASSFSSGRETQYF. The CDR3 DNA follows: TGTGCCAGCAGCTTCTCCTCCGGGAGGGAGACCCAGTACTTC. This chain links TRBV7-9 with TRBJ2-5; 7 nucleotides match TRBD2. The CDR3 covers 14 residues. Germline loops: CDR1 SEHNR, CDR2 FQNEAQ (reference sequence). The ends lost 3 bases at V and 5 bases at J; junction bases unmatched: 6.

The chain recombines TRBV7-2 with TRBJ2-5; D is perhaps TRBD2 (6 bases). CDR3 length equals 14 residues. Per the germline V gene, CDR1 is SGHTA and CDR2 is FQGNSA. Trimming removed 0 bases at V and 3 bases at J, with 8 bases between. The CDR3 DNA follows: TGTGCCAGCAGCTTAGCGGGGGGAAAAGAGACCCAGTACTTC. This encodes CASSLAGGKETQYF.

This chain links TRBV7-2 with TRBJ1-2, with 9 bases identical to TRBD1. Losses at the gene ends were 5 bases for V and 5 bases for J; bases not matched to a gene: 9. This CDR3 is 15 amino acids long. CDR1 is SGHTA, CDR2 FQGNSA, per germline. Here the CDR3 reads CASSGTGGARYGYTF. In DNA form, the CDR3 reads TGTGCCAGCAGCGGAACAGGGGGCGCACGGTATGGCTACACCTTC.

The rearrangement links TRBV19 to TRBJ1-1, with 8 bases fitting TRBD1. The J segment lost 0 bases and the V segment lost 5 bases, leaving 8 bases of the junction unmatched. This CDR3 comprises 16 residues. Germline-derived CDR1 and CDR2 are LNHDA and SQIVND (reference sequence). The CDR3 DNA reads as TGTGCCAGTAGTCCGCTCCAGGGGGCTATGAACACTGAAGCTTTCTTT. Residues: CASSPLQGAMNTEAFF.

The chain joins TRBV7-3 to TRBJ1-3, with D possibly TRBD1 on 5 matching bases. This CDR3 region has 16 residues. The V gene lost 5 bases and the J gene lost 3 bases, with 17 bases spanning the gap. Germline-derived CDR1 and CDR2 are SGHTA and FQGTGA. The CDR3, as DNA: TGTGCCAGCAGCGTAAAGGACATCTGGTATGGAAACACCATATATTTT. This translates into CASSVKDIWYGNTIYF.

This clone was observed once. The chain uses TRBV13 and TRBJ2-7; 11 positions agree with TRBD2. From germline, CDR1 is PRHDT and CDR2 FYEKMQ (reference sequence). V shed 5 bases and J 5 bases; nucleotides not matched to a gene: 14. The CDR3 has 17 residues. Here the CDR3 reads CASSRPLAGEGIDEQYF. For the CDR3, the DNA is TGTGCCAGCAGCCGGCCACTAGCGGGAGAGGGAATTGACGAGCAGTACTTC.

The J gene is TRBJ1-1, the V gene TRBV12-5; D is unclear. The V end lost 6 bases, the J end lost 4 bases, and 6 bases lay between the germline ends. The CDR3 consists of 11 residues. The germline gives CDR1 LGHNT, CDR2 FRNRAP. Here the CDR3 reads CASGRGTEAFF. The CDR3 DNA reads TGTGCTAGTGGCCGGGGCACTGAAGCTTTCTTT.

The gene calls are TRBV6-5 and TRBJ1-1; weak D call: TRBD1 (5 bases). Germline V CDR1 and CDR2: MNHEY, SVGAGI. Trimming shortened V by 6 bases and J by 3 bases, and 11 bases separated the two germline ends. The length of the CDR3 is 13 residues. The CDR3 region is CASRGLSDTEAFF. In DNA, the CDR3 is TGTGCCAGCAGGGGGCTGTCGGACACTGAAGCTTTCTTT.

This clone was detected a few times. The genes are TRBV11-1 and TRBJ1-1; possible D gene TRBD1, 6 bases. CDR3 size: 13 residues. Germline-derived CDR1 and CDR2 are SGHAT and FQDESV (reference sequence). V was pared by 5 bases and J by 1 base, with 8 bases between. The CDR3: CASSMTGNTEAFF. CDR3 coding DNA: TGTGCCAGCAGCATGACAGGGAACACTGAAGCTTTCTTT. Complete variable domain (other parts from reference TRBV11-1 and TRBJ1-1): EAEVAQSPRYKITEKSQAVAFWCDPISGHATLYWYRQILGQGPELLVQFQDESVVDDSQLPKDRFSAERLKGVDSTLKIQPAELGDSAMYLCASSMTGNTEAFFGQGTRLTVV.

This chain connects TRBV5-1 to TRBJ2-1; possible D gene TRBD1, 6 bases. Trimming took 1 base from V and 13 from J, leaving 12 bases between them. This CDR3 contains 12 residues. Germline CDR1 and CDR2: SGHRS and YFSETQ. CDR3 bases: TGCGCCAGCAGCTTGACTCCAGGGGAACAGTTCTTC. Translated, it gives CASSLTPGEQFF.

The rearrangement links TRBV7-9 to TRBJ1-4; D not resolved. The CDR3 covers 15 residues. Germline V gene data show CDR1 as SEHNR and CDR2 as FQNEAQ (reference sequence). Trimming took 5 bases from V and 7 from J, leaving 17 bases between them. CDR3 sequence reads: CASSPPPRFGEKLFF. In DNA form, the CDR3 reads TGTGCCAGCAGCCCACCCCCCCGATTCGGTGAAAAACTGTTTTTT.

This chain joins TRBV19 and TRBJ2-4; maybe TRBD2 (7 bases). This CDR3 spans 17 amino acids. V lost 6 bases to trimming and J lost 0 bases, with 18 bases between them. CDR1 and CDR2 (germline): LNHDA, SQIVND (reference sequence). CDR3 nucleotides: TGTGCCAGTAGAGAGGGGGGGGCCGGCTTAGCCAAAAACATTCAGTACTTC. It yields the protein CASREGGAGLAKNIQYF. The variable domain in full, completed from reference TRBV19 and TRBJ2-4, reads DGGITQSPKYLFRKEGQNVTLSCEQNLNHDAMYWYRQDPGQGLRLIYYSQIVNDFQKGDIAEGYSVSREKKESFPLTVTSAQKNPTAFYLCASREGGAGLAKNIQYFGAGTRLSVL.

The V call is TRBV10-3, the J call TRBJ2-7; the match to TRBD1 covers 12 bases. This CDR3 contains 15 residues. V was pared by 8 bases and J by 5 bases, with 10 bases of the junction left unmatched. Germline V gene sequence: CDR1 ENHRY, CDR2 SYGVKD. CDR3 loop: CAIGDRGLGGNEQYF. For the CDR3, the DNA is TGTGCCATCGGGGACAGGGGGCTGGGCGGGAACGAGCAGTACTTC.

The chain employs TRBV18 and TRBJ1-1, with a tentative D call TRBD1 (5 bases). V gave up 2 bases and J gave up 2 bases, with 9 bases separating them. CDR1 and CDR2 from the germline V gene are KGHSH and LQKENI. The CDR3 extends over 14 amino acids. The CDR3 DNA sequence: TGTGCCAGCTCACCAGCGGGGACCAACACTGAAGCTTTCTTT. Its protein is CASSPAGTNTEAFF.

The chain recombines TRBV5-6 with TRBJ1-2, with D perhaps TRBD1 (6 bases). Per the germline V gene, CDR1 is SGHDT and CDR2 is YYEEEE. The length of the CDR3 is 15 residues. Deletions cut 3 bases from V and 5 bases from J, with 17 bases between. This CDR3 reads CASSWVFEGDYGYTF. The CDR3 coding sequence is TGTGCCAGCAGCTGGGTTTTCGAGGGGGATTATGGCTACACCTTC.

This clone appeared a single time. V usage is TRBV10-3 and J usage is TRBJ1-1; 8 bases line up with TRBD1. This CDR3 is 12 amino acids long. Germline CDR1 and CDR2: ENHRY and SYGVKD. V shed 10 bases and J 4 bases; nucleotides not matched to a gene: 5. The chain's CDR3 is CATGQGGTEAFF. For the CDR3, the DNA is TGTGCCACCGGACAGGGCGGCACTGAAGCTTTCTTT.

The chain joins TRBV7-2 to TRBJ1-5, with 9 nucleotides matching TRBD1. The CDR3 has 16 residues. Trimming cost V 6 bases and J 2 bases; bases outside gene matches: 8. From germline, CDR1 is SGHTA and CDR2 FQGNSA. The CDR3 DNA reads as TGTGCCAGCAGGATTACAGGGGGCGGTGGCAATCAGCCCCAGCATTTT. It specifies CASRITGGGGNQPQHF.

Note on this clone: Other DNA sequences from this sample encode an identical CDR3 as well. This chain connects TRBV2 to TRBJ1-2; 8 nucleotides line up with TRBD1. The germline gives CDR1 SNHLY, CDR2 FYNNEI. Trimming removed 3 bases from V and 6 bases from J; junction bases left unmatched: 3. CDR3 length: 13 amino acids. DNA of the CDR3: TGTGCCAGCAGTGACAGGGGGCGAAATGGCTACACCTTC. Its translation: CASSDRGRNGYTF.

The chain employs TRBV18 and TRBJ1-1; tentative D call: TRBD1 (6 bases). V dropped 1 base and J dropped 0 bases, with 15 bases sitting between them. CDR3 size: 17 residues. Germline V lookup: CDR1 KGHSH, CDR2 LQKENI. CDR3 residues: CASSPLPQGPLNTEAFF. The CDR3 bases are TGTGCCAGCTCACCACTGCCCCAGGGGCCGTTGAACACTGAAGCTTTCTTT.

This chain joins TRBV30 and TRBJ2-3, with 8 bases lining up with TRBD2. There are 15 residues in the CDR3. The germline V gene has CDR1 GTSNPN and CDR2 SVGIG (reference sequence). Trimming cost V 1 base and J 4 bases; bases outside gene matches: 7. CDR3 sequence: CAWSAPPGLADTQYF. CDR3 coding DNA: TGTGCCTGGAGTGCACCTCCGGGACTAGCAGATACGCAGTATTTT.

This clone was recorded a few times. The chain is built from TRBV3-1 (or the pseudogene TRBV3-2) and TRBJ1-6; unclear D gene. The CDR3 runs to 14 residues. Germline-derived CDR1 and CDR2 are LGHDT and YNNKEL (reference sequence). V gave up 0 bases and J gave up 6 bases, with 6 bases separating them. The CDR3 sequence is CASSQDYSNSPLHF. The CDR3 DNA is TGTGCCAGCAGCCAAGATTACAGTAATTCACCCCTCCACTTT.

This chain links TRBV6-5 with TRBJ1-1, with 7 bases matching TRBD1. Germline lookup yields CDR1 MNHEY and CDR2 SVGAGI. CDR3 length: 14 amino acids. J was trimmed by 0 bases and V by 9 bases; bases with no gene match: 7. CDR3 sequence reads: CASTGDPLNTEAFF. The DNA for the CDR3 is TGTGCCAGTACAGGGGATCCCCTGAACACTGAAGCTTTCTTT.

This chain uses TRBV7-2 with TRBJ2-7; 12 nucleotides agree with TRBD2. This CDR3 has 15 residues. CDR1 is SGHTA and CDR2 is FQGNSA in the germline V gene. The V gene end was trimmed by 4 bases and the J gene end by 6 bases; junction bases not matched to a gene: 7. CDR3 coding DNA: TGTGCCAGCAGCTCCCCTAGCGGGGGGGCCGCCGAGCAGTACTTC. It is translated as CASSSPSGGAAEQYF. Full variable domain (missing parts from reference TRBV7-2 and TRBJ2-7): GAGVSQSPSNKVTEKGKDVELRCDPISGHTALYWYRQSLGQGLEFLIYFQGNSAPDKSGLPSDRFSAERTGGSVSTLTIQRTQQEDSAVYLCASSSPSGGAAEQYFGPGTRLTVT.